The sequence of this T cell receptor beta chain was determined in a study of TIL therapy for anti-PD-1-resistant metastatic lung cancer. Sequencing used immunoSEQ v3. Measured with immunoSEQ multiplex PCR; TCRdb has only the in-frame clones, and not every one. The sample lists fewer than 65,000 clones, 75% to 85% occurring once. Time point defined: pre-treatment sample, taken before nivolumab and TIL therapy. Looked up from germline, CDR1 is MNHEY and CDR2 is SVGAGI. There are 13 residues in the CDR3. V lost 6 bases, J lost 7 bases, and 10 bases lay in between. The chain is built from TRBV6-5 and TRBJ1-6; D ambiguous. The sequence was obtained from a person aged 25-85 years with non-small cell lung cancer. This sample comprised blood, obtained at baseline. CDR3 sequence reads: CASRPGGNSPLHF. The CDR3 DNA is TGTGCCAGCAGGCCCGGAGGAAATTCACCCCTCCACTTT.